Following are 32 T cell receptor beta chains from one sample sequenced in a study of T cells in Graves' hyperthyroidism and ophthalmopathy. Researchers took RNA transcripts and amplified the TCR beta CDR3 regions from them. First-round RT-PCR targeting the TCR CDR3 was performed with the HTBI primer set. TCRdb independently ran MiXCR on the multiplex PCR reads; one entry per CDR3 protein. In the table there are over 700,000 distinct CDR3 sequences, about 35% of which are singletons. The specimen was blood. The receptors derive from a woman aged 40 to 55 with Graves' hyperthyroidism.

About this clonotype itself: The junction shows a germline mismatch at one end, possibly a read error. The chain combines TRBV20-1 with TRBJ2-5; 7 nucleotides align to TRBD2. From germline, CDR1 is DFQATT and CDR2 SNEGSKA (reference sequence). This CDR3 has 17 residues. The CDR3 loop is CSARRVEGGAGKEAQYF. In nucleotides, the CDR3 is TGCAGTGCTAGACGGGTCGAGGGTGGAGCGGGGAAAGAGGCCCAGTACTTC.

The chain couples TRBV10-3 to TRBJ2-2; D gene ambiguous. V was trimmed by 11 bases and J by 7 bases, leaving 11 bases between them. There are 11 residues in the CDR3. Germline V lookup: CDR1 ENHRY, CDR2 SYGVKD. In DNA, the CDR3 is TGTGCCGCGACGGAACACGGGGAGCTGTTTTTT. This sequence encodes CAATEHGELFF.

The chain links TRBV12-3 or TRBV12-4 to TRBJ2-3, with 7 bases identical to TRBD2. The trim removed 6 bases at V and 4 bases at J, leaving 7 bases unmatched. The CDR3 has 14 residues. The CDR3 here is CASRGGGGADTQYF. CDR3 coding DNA: TGTGCCAGCAGGGGCGGGGGAGGCGCAGATACGCAGTATTTT.

This clonotype was counted only a few times. The chain combines TRBV6-6 with TRBJ1-2; TRBD1 agrees at 7 bases. The CDR3 is 17 amino acids. The V segment lost 2 bases and the J segment 0 bases; nucleotides outside the gene matches: 9. Per germline, CDR1 MNHNY and CDR2 SVGAGI (reference sequence). The CDR3 here is CASSYDPDRLTNYGYTF. In DNA form, the CDR3 reads TGTGCCAGCAGTTACGATCCGGACAGGCTCACTAACTATGGCTACACCTTC.

This clonotype was counted many times. The genes are TRBV7-8 and TRBJ1-2; D perhaps matches TRBD1 (6 bases). Germline values: CDR1 SGHVS, CDR2 FQNEAQ. V lost 3 bases and J 2 bases, leaving 10 bases between the germline ends. This CDR3 spans 14 amino acids. The CDR3 reads CASSLGHSNYGYTF. The CDR3 DNA reads TGTGCCAGCAGCTTGGGACACAGCAACTATGGCTACACCTTC.

The chain has TRBV7-2 and TRBJ2-2, with D tentatively TRBD1 or TRBD2 (5 bases each). CDR3 length: 18 amino acids. CDR1 and CDR2 from the germline V gene are SGHTA and FQGNSA. V lost 5 bases and J lost 4, with 23 bases in between. The CDR3 region has the DNA TGTGCCAGCAGCCTTCTCGCCGGGACCGGACGGGGCACCGGGGAGCTGTTTTTT. Translated, it gives CASSLLAGTGRGTGELFF. Supplemented by reference TRBV7-2 and TRBJ2-2, the full variable domain reads GAGVSQSPSNKVTEKGKDVELRCDPISGHTALYWYRQSLGQGLEFLIYFQGNSAPDKSGLPSDRFSAERTGGSVSTLTIQRTQQEDSAVYLCASSLLAGTGRGTGELFFGEGSRLTVL.

The rearrangement joins TRBV19 to TRBJ1-5; unclear D gene. The CDR3 covers 14 residues. V dropped 4 bases and J dropped 2 bases, with 9 bases sitting between them. Per germline, CDR1 LNHDA and CDR2 SQIVND (reference sequence). This chain's CDR3 is CASSKEGGNQPQHF. The CDR3 DNA reads TGTGCCAGTAGTAAAGAGGGAGGCAATCAGCCCCAGCATTTT. Combining the CDR3 with reference TRBV19 and TRBJ1-5 gives the whole variable domain DGGITQSPKYLFRKEGQNVTLSCEQNLNHDAMYWYRQDPGQGLRLIYYSQIVNDFQKGDIAEGYSVSREKKESFPLTVTSAQKNPTAFYLCASSKEGGNQPQHFGDGTRLSIL.

This clonotype was seen repeatedly, ten times or more. V is TRBV10-3 and J is TRBJ1-2; unclear D gene. V lost 4 bases to trimming and J lost 8 bases, with 14 bases between them. Germline assignment: CDR1 ENHRY and CDR2 SYGVKD. This CDR3 contains 13 residues. As DNA, the CDR3 is TGTGCCATCAGTGGCGAAGCCCTCCTCGGCTACACCTTC. The encoded protein is CAISGEALLGYTF.

This clonotype was found many times. This chain connects TRBV5-4 to TRBJ1-6; a weak D match, TRBD1 (5 bases). Trimming took 4 bases from V and 6 from J, leaving 14 bases between them. The CDR3 length is 15 residues. Per germline, CDR1 SGHNT and CDR2 YYREEE (reference sequence). CDR3 protein: CASSLGTTLNSPLHF. Written as DNA, the CDR3 is TGTGCCAGCAGCCTGGGGACGACCCTTAATTCACCCCTCCACTTT.

V usage is TRBV19 and J usage is TRBJ1-1, with 7 bases that match TRBD1. The V and J ends lost 3 bases and 4 bases, in that order; junction bases with no gene match: 23. Germline V CDR1 and CDR2: LNHDA, SQIVND (reference sequence). This CDR3 contains 20 residues. In DNA form, the CDR3 reads TGTGCCAGTAGTATTGATCCCCACAGGGGCACGTATGGGAAGGTCACTGAAGCTTTCTTT. This gives the protein CASSIDPHRGTYGKVTEAFF.

This clonotype came up many times. V gene TRBV12-3 or TRBV12-4 combines with J gene TRBJ1-3; D uncertain. There are 12 residues in the CDR3. Trimming took off 5 bases at V and 4 bases at J, with 6 bases between the two ends. This CDR3 is CASSLRGNTIYF. The CDR3 nucleotides read TGTGCCAGCAGTCTGAGAGGAAACACCATATATTTT.

This clonotype was observed at least ten times. The chain carries TRBV10-3 and TRBJ1-1, with D hard to call. There are 13 residues in the CDR3. The ends were cut back, 6 bases at V and 4 bases at J, with 12 bases in the middle. Germline V gene lookup returns CDR1 ENHRY and CDR2 SYGVKD. The CDR3 is CAIRTPSGTEAFF. The CDR3, as DNA: TGTGCCATCAGGACGCCCTCGGGCACTGAAGCTTTCTTT.

Turning to this clonotype: With a much larger clone just one base away, this may be a read error. The chain carries TRBV7-9 and TRBJ1-5, with a tentative D call TRBD1 (6 bases). The ends were cut back, 1 base at V and 9 bases at J, with 13 bases in the middle. The length of the CDR3 is 14 residues. From germline, CDR1 is SEHNR and CDR2 FQNEAQ (reference sequence). This chain's CDR3 is CASSLVDSDRPQHF. The CDR3 DNA is TGTGCCAGCAGCTTAGTGGACAGTGATCGGCCCCAGCATTTT. Together with reference TRBV7-9 and TRBJ1-5, the CDR3 gives the full variable domain: DTGVSQNPRHKITKRGQNVTFRCDPISEHNRLYWYRQTLGQGPEFLTYFQNEAQLEKSRLLSDRFSAERPKGSFSTLEIQRTEQGDSAMYLCASSLVDSDRPQHFGDGTRLSIL.

In this sample, this clonotype turned up a few times. The chain uses TRBV5-5 and TRBJ2-5; TRBD2 agrees at 7 bases. J gave up 5 bases and V 4 bases, and 8 bases lay outside the gene matches. Germline loops: CDR1 SGHKS, CDR2 YYEKEE (reference sequence). This CDR3 is 14 amino acids long. In DNA, the CDR3 is TGTGCCAGCAGCGGCGGGGGTGCTGGGGAGACCCAGTACTTC. This sequence encodes CASSGGGAGETQYF.

This clonotype appeared a few times. V and J are TRBV7-9 and TRBJ2-3, with TRBD1 as a possible D gene (6 bases). This CDR3 contains 14 residues. Trimming left V 5 bases short and J 5 bases short, with 14 bases between. CDR1 SEHNR and CDR2 FQNEAQ come from the germline V gene (reference sequence). The CDR3 DNA is TGTGCCAGCAGCCCGGGACACGAGGGAGATACGCAGTATTTT. It translates to CASSPGHEGDTQYF.

Concerning this clonotype itself: Just one base apart from a much larger clone, this may be a read error. CDR3 loop: CASSLTGQGSTEASF. CDR3 DNA sequence: TGTGCCAGCAGCTTGACGGGACAGGGGAGCACTGAAGCTTCCTTT. V gene TRBV7-6 combines with J gene TRBJ1-1, with 10 bases identical to TRBD1. CDR1 and CDR2 (germline): SGHVS, FNYEAQ. This CDR3 contains 15 residues. The variable domain in full, completed from reference TRBV7-6 and TRBJ1-1, reads GAGVSQSPRYKVTKRGQDVALRCDPISGHVSLYWYRQALGQGPEFLTYFNYEAQQDKSGLPNDRFSAERPEGSISTLTIQRTEQRDSAMYRCASSLTGQGSTEASFGQGTRLTVV.

The chain employs TRBV20-1 and TRBJ1-1; no clear D gene. Trimming removed 3 bases at V and 0 bases at J, with 5 bases between. The CDR3 totals 12 residues. Germline V CDR1 and CDR2: DFQATT, SNEGSKA (reference sequence). The CDR3 sequence: CSASRMNTEAFF. CDR3 nucleotide sequence: TGCAGTGCTAGTAGGATGAACACTGAAGCTTTCTTT.

This clonotype was found many times. The V and J genes are TRBV12-3 or TRBV12-4 and TRBJ1-1, with 8 bases matching TRBD1. V shed 7 bases, J shed 1 base, and the junction held 5 bases outside the gene matches. CDR3 length equals 14 residues. The CDR3 sequence: CASTQDRANTEAFF. The CDR3 coding sequence is TGTGCCAGCACCCAGGACAGGGCGAACACTGAAGCTTTCTTT.

This chain uses TRBV29-1 with TRBJ1-2, with 9 bases lining up with TRBD1. The CDR3 runs 15 residues. With 5 bases clipped from V and 3 bases from J, the junction kept 10 bases outside the gene matches. Germline V CDR1 and CDR2: SQVTM, ANQGSEA. The CDR3 DNA reads TGCAGCGTTCCTTTGGGACAGGGAGAAGACTATGGCTACACCTTC. This encodes CSVPLGQGEDYGYTF.

Details on this clonotype: This may be a read error, as it is one base from a much larger clone. The genes are TRBV2 and TRBJ2-7; D is possibly TRBD1 (5 bases). The J call may be incorrect, as the DNA end agrees better with TRBJ2-1. The CDR3 has 14 residues. Germline-derived CDR1 and CDR2 are SNHLY and FYNNEI. CDR3 in DNA: TGTGCCAGCACCGGACACCCGAGCTCCTACGAGCAGTTCTTC. Translating it yields CASTGHPSSYEQFF.

This chain joins TRBV30 and TRBJ1-1; TRBD1 agrees at 8 bases. The CDR3 has 13 residues. Germline assignment: CDR1 GTSNPN and CDR2 SVGIG (reference sequence). V was pared by 5 bases and J by 5 bases, with 7 bases of the junction left unmatched. In DNA form, the CDR3 reads TGTGCCTGGGGAATACAGGGGGGAACTGAAGCTTTCTTT. Translating gives CAWGIQGGTEAFF.

This clonotype has a count of ten or more. J is TRBJ1-1 and V is TRBV24-1, with D tentatively TRBD1 (5 bases). V lost 3 bases to trimming and J lost 4 bases, with 11 bases between them. The length of the CDR3 is 14 residues. Germline V CDR1 and CDR2: KGHDR, SFDVKD. The CDR3 protein is CATSDPPGTTEAFF. The CDR3 DNA reads TGTGCCACCAGTGATCCCCCAGGGACCACTGAAGCTTTCTTT.

This clonotype has a handful of counts. The chain is built from TRBV3-1 and TRBJ2-5; 8 bases fit TRBD2. V dropped 1 base and J dropped 1; count of bases not matched to a gene: 5. Germline values: CDR1 LGHDT, CDR2 YNNKEL (reference sequence). The length of the CDR3 is 16 residues. The CDR3 nucleotides are TGTGCCAGCAGCCAAGTGGGACTAGTAGTCCAAGAGACCCAGTACTTC. Encoded protein: CASSQVGLVVQETQYF.

This clonotype was recorded many times. CDR3 in amino acids: CASSLRANQPQHF. The CDR3 DNA reads TGTGCCAGCAGCTTGCGGGCCAATCAGCCCCAGCATTTT. V usage is TRBV12-3 or TRBV12-4 and J usage is TRBJ1-5; D gene ambiguous. The CDR3 has 13 amino acids. V was cut by 6 bases and J by 3 bases, with 9 bases left in between.

This clonotype came up a few times. V usage is TRBV6-5 and J usage is TRBJ1-6; D is unclear. The ends were cut back, 0 bases at V and 2 bases at J, with 8 bases in the middle. The CDR3 has 16 residues. CDR1 MNHEY and CDR2 SVGAGI come from the germline V gene. The CDR3 nucleotides are TGTGCCAGCAGTTACTCGGGGTTTCCCTATAATTCACCCCTCCACTTT. This codes for CASSYSGFPYNSPLHF.

This chain links TRBV10-2 with TRBJ1-1; D perhaps matches TRBD1 (5 bases). CDR3 length: 15 residues. From germline, CDR1 is WSHSY and CDR2 SAAADI. With 7 bases removed from V and 2 bases from J, the gap between germline ends came to 17 bases. The CDR3 reads CASKTSGQGNTEAFF. In DNA, the CDR3 is TGCGCCAGCAAGACTTCGGGGCAGGGAAACACTGAAGCTTTCTTT.

This clonotype was recorded a few times. The chain couples TRBV7-2 to TRBJ1-1; no definite D call. This CDR3 spans 14 amino acids. Looked up from germline, CDR1 is SGHTA and CDR2 is FQGNSA. Deletions cut 6 bases from V and 7 bases from J, with 18 bases between. The CDR3 nucleotides are TGTGCCAGCAGTTCCCCCCAGGTTGCGGGTGAAGCTTTCTTT. Amino acids: CASSSPQVAGEAFF.

Points on this clonotype: Just one base apart from a much larger clone, this may be a read error. This chain connects TRBV20-1 to TRBJ2-7; D is perhaps TRBD1 (5 bases). Looked up from germline, CDR1 is DFQATT and CDR2 is SNEGSKA (reference sequence). Between the trimmed V and J ends, which lost 7 bases and 8 bases, there was a span of 24 bases. This CDR3 has 14 amino acids. The CDR3 loop reads CSGTPTGPVDKQYF. DNA for the CDR3: TGCAGTGGCACACCCACAGGTCCGGTGGACAAGCAGTACTTC.

This chain connects TRBV10-3 to TRBJ2-7; 14 nucleotides agree with TRBD2. The V gene end was trimmed by 5 bases and the J gene end by 7 bases; junction bases not matched to a gene: 4. This CDR3 comprises 14 residues. Germline CDR1 is ENHRY and CDR2 is SYGVKD. The CDR3: CAISPRTSGREQYF. The CDR3 DNA reads as TGTGCCATCAGTCCAAGGACTAGCGGGAGGGAGCAGTACTTC.

This clonotype has just a few counts. The J gene is TRBJ2-5, the V gene TRBV6-5, with TRBD1 identical over 7 bases. The CDR3 contains 14 residues. V lost 6 bases to trimming and J lost 4 bases; unmatched junction nucleotides: 8. Germline assignment: CDR1 MNHEY and CDR2 SVGAGI. CDR3 protein: CASRTGSRGETQYF. CDR3 in DNA: TGTGCCAGCAGGACAGGGTCACGAGGAGAGACCCAGTACTTC.

J is TRBJ1-2 and V is TRBV12-3 or TRBV12-4; D not resolved. The V and J ends lost 3 bases and 8 bases respectively, with 25 bases between them. This CDR3 is 17 amino acids long. The chain's CDR3 is CASSLFVADPIIGGYTF. CDR3 coding DNA: TGTGCCAGCAGTTTGTTTGTTGCGGATCCTATAATTGGCGGCTACACCTTC.

The CDR3 coding sequence is TGCAGTGCAACTCGGACAGGGGTGGAGACCCAGTACTTC. Amino acids: CSATRTGVETQYF. This sequence joins TRBV20-1 and TRBJ2-5; TRBD1 aligns across 9 bases. The ends lost 6 bases at V and 5 bases at J; junction bases unmatched: 7. This CDR3 spans 13 amino acids. The V gene's germline CDR1 is DFQATT and CDR2 SNEGSKA (reference sequence).